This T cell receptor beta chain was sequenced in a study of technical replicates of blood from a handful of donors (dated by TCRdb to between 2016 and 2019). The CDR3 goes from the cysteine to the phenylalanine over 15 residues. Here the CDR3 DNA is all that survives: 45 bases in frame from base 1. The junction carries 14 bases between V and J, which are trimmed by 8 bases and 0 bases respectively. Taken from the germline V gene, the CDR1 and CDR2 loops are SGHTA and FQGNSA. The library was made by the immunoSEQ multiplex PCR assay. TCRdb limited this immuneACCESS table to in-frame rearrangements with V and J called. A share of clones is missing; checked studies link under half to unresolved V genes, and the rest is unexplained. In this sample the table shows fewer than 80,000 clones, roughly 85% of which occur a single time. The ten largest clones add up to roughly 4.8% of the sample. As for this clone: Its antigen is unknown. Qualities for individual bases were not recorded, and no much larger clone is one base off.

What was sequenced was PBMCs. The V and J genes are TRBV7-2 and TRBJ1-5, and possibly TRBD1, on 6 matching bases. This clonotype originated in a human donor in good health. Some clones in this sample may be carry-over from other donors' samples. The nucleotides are TGTGCCAGCGAACCGGGGGGCGGTAGCAATCAGCCCCAGCATTTT. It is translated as CASEPGGGSNQPQHF.